This is a list of T cell receptor beta chains from one sample in a study of Ad26.COV2.S vaccination and SARS-CoV-2 variants. TCRdb keeps only in-frame clones here, not all; method: immunoSEQ multiplex PCR. The sample lists about 400,000 clones, 83% occurring once. The sample consisted of peripheral blood, taken in a trial of Ad26.COV2.S vaccine versus placebo. All receptors come from a person aged 18 to 65 who received the Ad26.COV2.S COVID-19 vaccine or a placebo. Both conserved end residues are part of each CDR3. D genes are given only for firm matches. Clone size is given for some rows only: seen once, a few or many times, or a class if the clone is expanded.

length	V	J	D	size	DNA	CDR3
14	TRBV28	TRBJ1-2	TRBD1	once	TGTGCCAGCAGAAACAGGGGGCGCGGCTATGGCTACACCTTC	CASRNRGRGYGYTF
12	TRBV28	TRBJ1-2	TRBD1	-	TGTGCCAGCGGGACAGGGGTTTATGGCTACACCTTC	CASGTGVYGYTF
16	TRBV7-2	TRBJ2-2	TRBD2	-	TGTGCCAGCAGCTTACTAGCGGGGGGGCTGGTCGGGGAGCTGTTTTTT	CASSLLAGGLVGELFF
16	TRBV19	TRBJ1-5	-	-	TGTGCCAGTAGTCAGCTATCTGGGTTCGGGAATCAGCCCCAGCATTTT	CASSQLSGFGNQPQHF
14	TRBV10-2	TRBJ2-2	-	-	TGCGCCAGCAGTGAGGGCGGAATAACCGGGGAGCTGTTTTTT	CASSEGGITGELFF
15	TRBV11-2	TRBJ2-1	TRBD2	-	TGTGCCAGCAGCTTGGGGACTAGCGGGAGAAATGAGCAGTTCTTC	CASSLGTSGRNEQFF
14	TRBV4-1	TRBJ2-7	-	-	TGCGCCAGCAGCCCACGGCGCAACTCCTACGAGCAGTACTTC	CASSPRRNSYEQYF
15	TRBV27	TRBJ1-4	-	-	TGTGCCAGCAGTTTATCGTACAGGGTCTATGAAAAACTGTTTTTT	CASSLSYRVYEKLFF
13	TRBV9	TRBJ1-1	-	-	TGTGCCAGCAGCGTAGATGGGCAGAGAGAAGCTTTCTTT	CASSVDGQREAFF
14	TRBV3-1/TRBV3-2	TRBJ2-7	TRBD2	once	TGTGCCAGCAGCCCGGGGGGGGGCCTTCCGGAGCAGTACTTC	CASSPGGGLPEQYF
16	TRBV24-1	TRBJ2-5	-	-	TGTGCCACCAGTGATGATTTGGGCGGGGGCGCAGAGACCCAGTACTTC	CATSDDLGGGAETQYF
16	TRBV4-1	TRBJ2-1	-	-	TGCGCCAGCAGCCAAGGGCAGGGAGGTGGGTACAATGAGCAGTTCTTC	CASSQGQGGGYNEQFF
15	TRBV2	TRBJ2-7	-	-	TGTGCGAGCAGTGGGCGGGGAGTACGCGCCTACGAGCAGTACTTC	CASSGRGVRAYEQYF
15	TRBV15	TRBJ2-1	-	once	TGTGCCACCAGCAGAGGAGTCCCTCCCCTGGATGAGCAGTTCTTC	CATSRGVPPLDEQFF
15	TRBV6-5	TRBJ2-1	-	-	TGTGCCAGCAGGACCACAGGGAGCTCCTACAATGAGCAGTTCTTC	CASRTTGSSYNEQFF
14	TRBV30	TRBJ1-2	-	-	TGTGCCTGGAGTCCACCCACTCGGGCCGGGGGCTACACCTTC	CAWSPPTRAGGYTF
14	TRBV18	TRBJ2-1	-	-	TGTGCCAGCTCACCCCTCGATAGGAACAATGAGCAGTTCTTC	CASSPLDRNNEQFF
14	TRBV5-5	TRBJ2-1	-	-	TGTGCCAGCAGCTTGCGGGGTTTTAACAATGAGCAGTTCTTC	CASSLRGFNNEQFF
16	TRBV4-3	TRBJ2-1	TRBD2	-	TGCGCCAGCAGCCAAGAGAGCGGGGGCTCCTACAATGAGCAGTTCTTC	CASSQESGGSYNEQFF
13	TRBV7-9	TRBJ1-2	-	once	TGTGCCAGCAGCCGGACAGAGAACTATGGCTACACCTTC	CASSRTENYGYTF
11	TRBV2	TRBJ2-5	-	once	TGTGCCAGCGGTGCTATGGAGACCCAGTACTTC	CASGAMETQYF
16	TRBV12-5	TRBJ2-4	-	-	TGTGCTAGTGGTTTGTCGCTGGCGGTAGCCAAAAACATTCAGTACTTC	CASGLSLAVAKNIQYF
16	TRBV19	TRBJ1-1	TRBD1	-	TGTGCCAGTAGTCTATTACGGGACAGGCTGAACACTGAAGCTTTCTTT	CASSLLRDRLNTEAFF
13	TRBV5-1	TRBJ1-2	-	-	TGCGCCAGCAGCTCCCACCTCGACTATGGCTACACCTTC	CASSSHLDYGYTF
14	TRBV5-1	TRBJ2-7	TRBD2	few	TGCGCCAGCAGCCAGGCGAGCGGGGCCTACGAGCAGTACTTC	CASSQASGAYEQYF
13	TRBV19	TRBJ1-2	-	once	TGTGCCAGTAGTATTAGTCATATGGTTGGCTACACCTTC	CASSISHMVGYTF
13	TRBV30	TRBJ2-7	-	-	TGTGCCTGGAGTGTACGGTCCAGAGGCGAGCAGTACTTC	CAWSVRSRGEQYF
15	TRBV6-5	TRBJ2-1	TRBD2	-	TGTGCCAGCAGCGGACTAGCGGGAGGAAACAATGAGCAGTTCTTC	CASSGLAGGNNEQFF
13	TRBV5-5	TRBJ2-1	-	-	TGTGCCAGCCGAAATAAAGGGGGTGCTGAGCAGTTCTTC	CASRNKGGAEQFF
15	TRBV10-3	TRBJ1-1	-	-	TGTGCCATCAAGTCCGGCGGGCTTACAAACACTGAAGCTTTCTTT	CAIKSGGLTNTEAFF
20	TRBV4-2	TRBJ1-6	-	few	TGTGCCAGCAGCCAAGAGCCGTCGTCAGGGGAAGGTTCCTATAATTCACCCCTCCACTTT	CASSQEPSSGEGSYNSPLHF
14	TRBV7-3	TRBJ2-1	-	-	TGTGCCAGCAGCCTACATTCAGGGTACAATGAGCAGTTCTTC	CASSLHSGYNEQFF
12	TRBV9	TRBJ2-3	-	-	TGTGCCAGCAGCGTAGAGGCAGATACGCAGTATTTT	CASSVEADTQYF
12	TRBV7-2	TRBJ2-7	TRBD2	-	TGTGCCAGCCGGGGGGGGCCCTACGAGCAGTACTTC	CASRGGPYEQYF
16	TRBV25-1	TRBJ2-1	TRBD1	-	TGTGCCAGCAGTGAACTAGTGGCCACAGGGGACAATGAGCAGTTCTTC	CASSELVATGDNEQFF
16	TRBV3-1/TRBV3-2	TRBJ2-5	-	-	TGTGCCAGCAGCCCCATGAACAGACTCGCACAGGGCCACCAGTACTTC	CASSPMNRLAQGHQYF
16	TRBV7-2	TRBJ1-4	TRBD1	-	TGTGCCAGCAGCCGCGACAGGGGGCCGACTAATGAAAAACTGTTTTTT	CASSRDRGPTNEKLFF
11	TRBV7-2	TRBJ2-5	-	-	TGTGCCAGCAGCTTTGGGGAGACCCAGTACTTC	CASSFGETQYF
16	TRBV7-2	TRBJ2-7	TRBD2	-	TGTGCCAGCAGCGCCACTGGACTAGCGGGAGCCTACGAGCAGTACTTC	CASSATGLAGAYEQYF
16	TRBV5-1	TRBJ2-2	-	once	TGCGCCAGCAGCATACAAGGGACTCTGCCGACCGGGGAGCTGTTTTTT	CASSIQGTLPTGELFF
14	TRBV5-1	TRBJ2-7	-	-	TGCGCCAGCAGCTCAAGAGGATTTTCCTACGAGCAGTACTTC	CASSSRGFSYEQYF
15	TRBV15	TRBJ1-1	-	-	TGTGCCACCAGCATTCGGACAGCCAGGAACACTGAAGCTTTCTTT	CATSIRTARNTEAFF
12	TRBV29-1	TRBJ1-2	-	-	TGCAGCGTCGGGACATTAGACTATGGCTACACCTTC	CSVGTLDYGYTF
13	TRBV6-5	TRBJ2-5	-	once	TGTGCCAGCAGGGGAGGAGGCGCCGAGACCCAGTACTTC	CASRGGGAETQYF
17	TRBV11-2	TRBJ1-2	-	once	TGTGCCAGCAGCTACCGATACAAGAGAGGGGTTAACTATGGCTACACCTTC	CASSYRYKRGVNYGYTF
15	TRBV7-9	TRBJ2-5	-	-	TGTGCCAGCAGCTTAGAGGCAGGGGGGTCCGAGGCCCAGTACTTC	CASSLEAGGSEAQYF
15	TRBV6-2/TRBV6-3	TRBJ2-1	TRBD2	-	TGTGCCAGCAGCCGAAGCGGGGGGTCTTACAATGAGCAGTTCTTC	CASSRSGGSYNEQFF
21	TRBV19	TRBJ2-7	TRBD2	-	TGTGCCAGTAGTATACGGGCAGGGAGAGGTCCTAGCGGGTCCCATCCCTACGAGCAGTACTTC	CASSIRAGRGPSGSHPYEQYF
12	TRBV9	TRBJ1-1	-	-	TGTGCCAGCAGCGTAGGGGACACTGAAGCTTTCTTT	CASSVGDTEAFF
13	TRBV29-1	TRBJ2-5	-	-	TGCAGCGCTCACAGGGCAGCCGGGGAGACCCAGTACTTC	CSAHRAAGETQYF
16	TRBV4-3	TRBJ1-2	TRBD1	-	TGCGCCAGCAGCCAAGATCCCCAGGGGGCGAATCGGCGCTACACCTTC	CASSQDPQGANRRYTF
14	TRBV7-3	TRBJ1-1	-	few	TGTGCCAGCAGCTTAAGTTCCAGTCCGGGGGGAGCTTTCTTT	CASSLSSSPGGAFF
15	TRBV2	TRBJ2-5	TRBD2	-	TGTGCCAGCAGTGAAAATAGCGGGTGGGTTGGGGTCCAGTACTTC	CASSENSGWVGVQYF